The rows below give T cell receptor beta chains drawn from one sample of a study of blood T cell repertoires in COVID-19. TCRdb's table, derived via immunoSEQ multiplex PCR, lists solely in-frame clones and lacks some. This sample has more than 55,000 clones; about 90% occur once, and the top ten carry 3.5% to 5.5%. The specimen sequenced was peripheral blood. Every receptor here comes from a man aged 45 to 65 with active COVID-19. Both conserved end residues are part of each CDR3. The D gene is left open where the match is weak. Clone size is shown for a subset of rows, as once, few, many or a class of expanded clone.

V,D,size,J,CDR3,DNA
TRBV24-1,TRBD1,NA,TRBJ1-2,CATSDRDSPNYGYTF,TGTGCCACCAGTGACCGGGACAGTCCTAACTATGGCTACACCTTC
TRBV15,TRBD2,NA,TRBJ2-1,CATSRVAGVGNEQFF,TGTGCCACCAGCAGAGTAGCGGGAGTTGGGAATGAGCAGTTCTTC
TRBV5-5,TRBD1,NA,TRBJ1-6,CASSHTGDNSPLHF,TGTGCCAGCAGCCACACAGGGGATAATTCACCCCTCCACTTT
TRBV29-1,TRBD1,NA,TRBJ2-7,CSVGDSTYEQYF,TGCAGCGTTGGGGACAGTACCTACGAGCAGTACTTC
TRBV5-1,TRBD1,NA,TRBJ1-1,CASSLGDSLNTEAFF,TGCGCCAGCAGCTTGGGGGACAGTTTGAACACTGAAGCTTTCTTT
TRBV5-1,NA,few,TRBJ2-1,CASSLTSSSYNEQFF,TGCGCCAGCAGCCTCACTAGCAGCTCCTACAATGAGCAGTTCTTC
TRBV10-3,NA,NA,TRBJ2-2,CAISEQGGVDTGELFF,TGTGCCATCAGTGAGCAGGGGGGAGTCGACACCGGGGAGCTGTTTTTT
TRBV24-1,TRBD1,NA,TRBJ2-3,CATSLDRAYGTDTQYF,TGTGCCACCAGTTTGGACAGGGCGTATGGTACAGATACGCAGTATTTT
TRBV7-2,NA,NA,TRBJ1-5,CASSLIWASNQPQHF,TGTGCCAGCAGCCTTATTTGGGCTAGCAATCAGCCCCAGCATTTT
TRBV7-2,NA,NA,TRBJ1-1,CASSIKGSGLGNTEAFF,TGTGCCAGCAGCATAAAGGGTTCAGGGCTGGGGAACACTGAAGCTTTCTTT
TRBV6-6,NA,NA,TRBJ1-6,CASSYEQRRSPLHF,TGTGCCAGCAGTTACGAGCAGCGGAGATCACCCCTCCACTTT
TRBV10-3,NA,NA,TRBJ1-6,CAIRDTYNSPLHF,TGTGCCATCCGGGACACTTATAATTCACCCCTCCACTTT
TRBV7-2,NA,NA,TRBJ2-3,CASSLVGGASTDTQYF,TGTGCCAGCAGCTTAGTCGGCGGAGCAAGCACAGATACGCAGTATTTT
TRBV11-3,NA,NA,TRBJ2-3,CASSLEGPTDTQYF,TGTGCCAGCAGCTTAGAGGGGCCCACAGATACGCAGTATTTT
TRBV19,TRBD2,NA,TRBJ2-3,CASSIGGGGAHITDTQYF,TGTGCCAGTAGTATCGGTGGGGGGGGTGCCCACATCACAGATACGCAGTATTTT
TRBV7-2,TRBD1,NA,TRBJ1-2,CASSRTGRGYTF,TGTGCCAGCAGCCGGACAGGGCGAGGCTACACCTTC
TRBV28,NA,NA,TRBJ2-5,CASSQYGGGPGGKRQETQYF,TGTGCCAGCAGTCAATATGGAGGGGGCCCTGGTGGTAAAAGACAAGAGACCCAGTACTTC
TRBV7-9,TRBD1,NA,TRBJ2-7,CASSQPRTGLTYEQYF,TGTGCCAGCAGTCAACCCCGGACAGGCCTGACCTACGAGCAGTACTTC
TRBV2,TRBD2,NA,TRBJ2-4,CASTDGTTQYF,TGTGCCAGCACCGATGGGACTACTCAGTACTTC
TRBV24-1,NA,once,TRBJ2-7,CATSDVASYEQYF,TGTGCCACCAGTGATGTAGCCTCCTACGAGCAGTACTTC
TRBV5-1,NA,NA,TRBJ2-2,CASSLIAPWTGELFF,TGCGCCAGCAGCTTGATAGCCCCCTGGACCGGGGAGCTGTTTTTT
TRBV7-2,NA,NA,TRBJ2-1,CASGLMASSYNEQFF,TGTGCCAGCGGTCTCATGGCTAGTTCATACAATGAGCAGTTCTTC
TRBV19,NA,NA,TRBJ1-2,CASSMGAAYGYTF,TGTGCCAGTAGTATGGGGGCAGCCTATGGCTACACCTTC
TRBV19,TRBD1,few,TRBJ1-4,CASSQGQKGEKLFF,TGTGCCAGTAGCCAGGGACAGAAAGGTGAAAAACTGTTTTTT
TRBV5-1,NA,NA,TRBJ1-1,CASSLQGGGTEAFF,TGCGCCAGCAGCTTACAGGGCGGGGGCACTGAAGCTTTCTTT
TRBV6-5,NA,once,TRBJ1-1,CASKLTENTEAFF,TGTGCCAGCAAATTGACAGAGAACACTGAAGCTTTCTTT
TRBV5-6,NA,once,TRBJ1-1,CASSLSMRNTEAFF,TGTGCCAGCAGCTTAAGCATGCGGAACACTGAAGCTTTCTTT
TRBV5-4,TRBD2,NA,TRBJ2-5,CASSLEGLAARETQYF,TGTGCCAGCAGCTTGGAGGGACTAGCGGCCCGGGAGACCCAGTACTTC
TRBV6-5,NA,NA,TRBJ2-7,CASSYSAGGYEQYF,TGTGCCAGCAGTTACTCTGCAGGGGGGTACGAGCAGTACTTC
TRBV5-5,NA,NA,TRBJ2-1,CASSLGWGPGNEQFF,TGTGCCAGCAGCCTGGGTTGGGGGCCGGGCAATGAGCAGTTCTTC
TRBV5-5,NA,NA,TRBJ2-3,CASSLPGNPDTQYF,TGTGCCAGCAGCTTACCCGGTAATCCAGATACGCAGTATTTT
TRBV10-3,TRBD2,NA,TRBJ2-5,CAISRLAGIQETQYF,TGTGCCATCAGCCGACTAGCGGGGATCCAAGAGACCCAGTACTTC
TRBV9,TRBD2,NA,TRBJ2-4,CASSVGGRSENIQYF,TGTGCCAGCAGCGTAGGCGGGAGGAGTGAAAACATTCAGTACTTC
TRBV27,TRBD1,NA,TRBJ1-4,CASSSPGQGAYEKLFF,TGTGCCAGCAGTTCCCCGGGACAGGGGGCTTACGAAAAACTGTTTTTT
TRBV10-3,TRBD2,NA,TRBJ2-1,CAISSTSGGSRSYNEQFF,TGTGCCATCAGTTCGACTAGCGGGGGGTCACGCTCCTACAATGAGCAGTTCTTC
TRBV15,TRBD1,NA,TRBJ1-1,CATGGGRGYKTEAFF,TGTGCCACCGGGGGCGGCAGGGGGTACAAGACTGAAGCTTTCTTT
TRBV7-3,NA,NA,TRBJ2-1,CASSPDPGYEQFF,TGTGCCAGCAGCCCTGACCCGGGGTATGAGCAGTTCTTC
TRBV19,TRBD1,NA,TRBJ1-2,CASSTRDSLYTF,TGTGCCAGTAGTACCCGGGACAGCCTCTACACCTTC
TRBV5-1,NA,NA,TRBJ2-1,CASSLHGYNEQFF,TGCGCCAGCAGCTTGCACGGTTACAATGAGCAGTTCTTC
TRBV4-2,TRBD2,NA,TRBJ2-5,CASSQDRRTSGEQETQYF,TGTGCCAGCAGCCAAGATCGCCGTACTAGCGGAGAACAAGAGACCCAGTACTTC
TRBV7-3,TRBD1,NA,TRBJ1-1,CASSLTRDSEAFF,TGTGCCAGCAGCTTAACGAGGGACAGTGAAGCTTTCTTT
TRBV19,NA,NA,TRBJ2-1,CASSIDIAYNEQFF,TGTGCCAGTAGTATAGATATAGCCTACAATGAGCAGTTCTTC
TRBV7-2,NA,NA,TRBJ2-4,CASNLGGAGNIQYF,TGTGCCAGCAACTTGGGGGGGGCGGGAAACATTCAGTACTTC
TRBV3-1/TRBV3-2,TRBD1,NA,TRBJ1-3,CASTARINDRGIGNTIYF,TGTGCCAGCACCGCCCGCATAAATGACAGGGGGATTGGAAACACCATATATTTT
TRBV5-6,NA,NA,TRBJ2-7,CASSLAQGITYEQYF,TGTGCCAGCAGCTTGGCACAGGGTATAACCTACGAGCAGTACTTC
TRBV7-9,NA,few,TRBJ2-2,CASSLALAYTGELFF,TGTGCCAGCAGCTTAGCTCTAGCATACACCGGGGAGCTGTTTTTT
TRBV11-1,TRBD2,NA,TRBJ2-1,CASSLSSGGYNEQFF,TGTGCCAGCAGCTTATCCTCGGGAGGCTACAATGAGCAGTTCTTC